These T cell receptor beta chains were read from a single sample in a study of sequential checkpoint blockade in melanoma. Here immunoSEQ multiplex PCR was the method, and the copy in TCRdb shows in-frame clones only, minus some. The data contain about 13,000 clones, roughly four fifths of them seen just once; the ten biggest clones take up about a quarter. The sequencing here drew on CD8+ T cells sorted from blood (inferred from file names), taken from a patient given nivolumab and ipilimumab in sequence. The receptors were sampled from a human donor with melanoma. Both conserved end residues are part of each CDR3. Fields, in order: D gene, clone size, J gene, V gene, CDR3 protein, CDR3 DNA. The D gene is left open where the match is weak. Size values are once, few and many counts, or a class for expanded clones, and some rows have none.

>.|.|TRBJ1-4|TRBV5-1
CASSETSEGPQEKLFF
TGCGCCAGCAGCGAGACTAGCGAGGGCCCCCAAGAAAAACTGTTTTTT
>.|once|TRBJ2-7|TRBV27
CASSTQGYEQYF
TGTGCCAGCAGTACACAGGGTTACGAGCAGTACTTC
>TRBD2|.|TRBJ2-1|TRBV27
CASTNLGGASGYNEQFF
TGTGCCAGCACCAATCTTGGGGGGGCTAGCGGGTACAATGAGCAGTTCTTC
>.|few|TRBJ2-7|TRBV4-1
CASSQDRGYEQYF
TGCGCCAGCAGCCAAGATCGGGGATACGAGCAGTACTTC
>.|.|TRBJ2-7|TRBV19
CASSIQGYYEQYF
TGTGCCAGTAGTATCCAGGGGTACTACGAGCAGTACTTC
>TRBD1|.|TRBJ2-4|TRBV11-3
CASSQGQGGIQYF
TGTGCCAGCAGCCAGGGACAGGGTGGCATTCAGTACTTC
>TRBD2|.|TRBJ2-7|TRBV4-3
CASSQGGGEQYF
TGCGCCAGCAGCCAAGGGGGGGGCGAGCAGTACTTC
>TRBD1|.|TRBJ1-6|TRBV6-5
CASSFGQGAYNSPLHF
TGTGCCAGCAGTTTCGGACAGGGCGCCTATAATTCACCCCTCCACTTT
>.|.|TRBJ2-7|TRBV9
CASSVGGEPSYEQYF
TGTGCCAGCAGCGTTGGTGGGGAGCCCTCCTACGAGCAGTACTTC
>.|.|TRBJ2-7|TRBV5-1
CASSLAQGTLYEQYF
TGCGCCAGCAGCTTGGCCCAGGGAACGCTCTACGAGCAGTACTTC
>TRBD1|.|TRBJ1-1|TRBV28
CASTTRDRLNPEAFF
TGTGCCAGCACCACCCGGGACAGGCTTAATCCTGAAGCTTTCTTT
>.|.|TRBJ2-7|TRBV6-4
CASSDTPFREQYF
TGTGCCAGCAGCGACACCCCCTTTAGAGAGCAGTACTTC
>.|.|TRBJ1-5|TRBV6-5
CASSYRSGYNQPQHF
TGTGCCAGCAGTTACAGGTCAGGGTACAATCAGCCCCAGCATTTT
>.|.|TRBJ2-7|TRBV9
CASSVSRSSYEQYF
TGTGCCAGCAGCGTATCGCGTAGCTCCTACGAGCAGTACTTC
>TRBD2|once|TRBJ2-7|TRBV7-6
CASSKDGGDEQYF
TGTGCCAGCAGCAAGGACGGGGGGGACGAGCAGTACTTC
>.|.|TRBJ1-6|TRBV5-1
CASSLSEFKNSPLHF
TGCGCCAGCAGCTTGTCAGAATTTAAGAATTCACCCCTCCACTTT